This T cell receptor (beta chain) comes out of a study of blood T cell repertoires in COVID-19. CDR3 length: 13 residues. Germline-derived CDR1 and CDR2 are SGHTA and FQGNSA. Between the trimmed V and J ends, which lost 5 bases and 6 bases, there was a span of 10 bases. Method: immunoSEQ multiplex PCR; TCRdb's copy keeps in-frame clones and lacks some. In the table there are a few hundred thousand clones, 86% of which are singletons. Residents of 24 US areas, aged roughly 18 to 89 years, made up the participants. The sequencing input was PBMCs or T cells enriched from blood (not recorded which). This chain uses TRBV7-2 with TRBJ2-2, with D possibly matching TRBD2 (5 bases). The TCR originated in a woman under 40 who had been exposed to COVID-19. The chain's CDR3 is CASSTNSAGELFF. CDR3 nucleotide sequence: TGTGCCAGCAGCACCAATAGCGCCGGGGAGCTGTTTTTT.